The present T cell receptor (beta chain) was sequenced within a study of response to subunit inactivated influenza vaccine. Overall study results and limits: The authors suggested that few new T cells are recruited per seasonal influenza vaccination.

Notes on this clonotype: Its matching antigen is unknown.

Trimming pared 6 bases from V and 11 bases from J, leaving 17 bases between. The CDR3 is made up of 13 amino acids. TCRdb fed the RT-PCR reads into MiXCR, producing one record per CDR3 protein. The sample comprises 800,000 to 1,000,000 distinct CDR3 sequences, around 20% of which are singletons, and approximately 10% rests with the top ten. This specimen was PBMCs from blood, taken more than 4 days after vaccination. The receptor's source is a man in his fifties who received an inactivated influenza vaccine. The chain has TRBV12-3 or TRBV12-4 and TRBJ2-4; D ambiguous. The CDR3 DNA reads TGTGCCAGCAGCCCGAGGACCGCGGCGGTTCAGTACTTC. Translating gives CASSPRTAAVQYF.